This TCR beta chain emerged from a study of cytomegalovirus exposure and HLA in healthy donors. As for the study in general: The same platform was used for the 100 to 150 validation repertoires and the approximately 670 first-cohort repertoires, a later analysis reported.

Germline CDR1 is SGHVS and CDR2 is FQNEAQ. The V segment lost 1 base and the J segment 0 bases; nucleotides outside the gene matches: 0. The CDR3 has 14 amino acids. Comments on this clone: Other DNA variants within this sample encode the same CDR3.

TCRdb's table, derived via immunoSEQ multiplex PCR, lists solely in-frame clones and lacks some. The sample shows about 250,000 clones, roughly 87% of them seen only once. The chain combines TRBV7-8 with TRBJ2-7; 7 bases agree with TRBD1. The clonotype comes from a man aged 18-30 years in good health and CMV-seropositive. Sequencing used PBMCs. The chain's CDR3 is CASSLGTGSYEQYF. As DNA, the CDR3 is TGTGCCAGCAGCTTAGGGACAGGCTCCTACGAGCAGTACTTC.